The T cell receptor (beta chain) under discussion was sequenced for a study of shared clonotypes between healthy human individuals. Study conclusions and caveats: Tissues were not sampled, only blood, and their repertoires likely differ.

This clone occurred once. Its antigen is not known. TCRdb's table, derived via immunoSEQ multiplex PCR, lists solely in-frame clones and lacks some. The table has roughly 1.4 million clones, 98% to 99% seen once. The CDR3 sequence is 14 residues long. The V gene lost 4 bases and the J gene lost 2 bases, with 13 bases spanning the gap. Germline V gives CDR1 SGHRS, CDR2 YFSETQ. The rearrangement links TRBV5-1 to TRBJ2-7, with a tentative D call TRBD2 (5 bases). This clonotype was sampled from a man under 40 in good health. The sequenced sample was naive CD4+ T cells sorted from blood. Subset specified: CD45RA+ positively selected. The CDR3 sequence is CASSQLTGTYEQYF. CDR3 bases: TGCGCCAGCAGCCAATTAACGGGAACCTACGAGCAGTACTTC. The complete variable domain, with remaining parts taken from reference TRBV5-1 and TRBJ2-7, reads KAGVTQTPRYLIKTRGQQVTLSCSPISGHRSVSWYQQTPGQGLQFLFEYFSETQRNKGNFPGRFSGRQFSNSRSEMNVSTLELGDSALYLCASSQLTGTYEQYFGPGTRLTVT.